The 14 T cell receptor beta chains below all came from one sample that was sequenced in a study of T cell responses to AZD1222 COVID-19 vaccine. Libraries were prepared by immunoSEQ multiplex PCR; TCRdb keeps only in-frame clonotypes and omits some of them. The table lists about 110,000 clones, around 83% of them singletons, with 3% to 3.5% in the top ten. This sample comprised peripheral blood, obtained on day 0 of AZD1222 vaccination. These receptors were taken from an adult in good health.

This clone was counted once. The rearrangement uses TRBV2 and TRBJ1-4, with D perhaps matching TRBD1 (5 bases). The CDR3 is 15 residues long. CDR1 SNHLY and CDR2 FYNNEI come from the germline V gene. V lost 6 bases to trimming and J lost 1 base, with 12 bases between them. CDR3 bases: TGTGCCAGCAGGGCAGGGAGGGGAACTAATGAAAAACTGTTTTTT. Its translation is CASRAGRGTNEKLFF.

The chain joins TRBV5-4 to TRBJ2-1, with 9 bases lining up with TRBD2. The trim removed 4 bases at V and 2 bases at J, leaving 7 bases unmatched. Germline V lookup: CDR1 SGHNT, CDR2 YYREEE (reference sequence). The CDR3 is made up of 16 amino acids. This CDR3 reads CASSLGLAPTYNEQFF. The CDR3 DNA reads as TGTGCCAGCAGCCTGGGACTAGCCCCCACCTACAATGAGCAGTTCTTC.

CDR3: CASSLGGSSPTGELFF. Written as DNA, the CDR3 is TGTGCCAGCAGCTTAGGTGGTAGTTCACCAACCGGGGAGCTGTTTTTT. V is TRBV11-2 and J is TRBJ2-2; D unclear. The CDR3 covers 16 residues. Germline assignment: CDR1 SGHAT and CDR2 FQNNGV. Deletions cut 1 base from V and 5 bases from J, with 14 bases between.

V is TRBV27 and J is TRBJ2-7; D may correspond to TRBD1 or TRBD2 (5 bases each). V was pared by 4 bases and J by 2 bases, with 9 bases between. CDR1 is MNHEY and CDR2 is SMNVEV in the germline V gene (reference sequence). This CDR3 is 13 amino acids long. The CDR3 region has the DNA TGTGCCAGCAGTTCGGGGACCCCCTACGAGCAGTACTTC. Its protein is CASSSGTPYEQYF.

The chain links TRBV29-1 to TRBJ1-4; 7 positions match TRBD1. The CDR3 length is 13 residues. Unmatched junction bases numbered 9, after V lost 6 bases and J lost 8 bases. Germline CDR1 and CDR2: SQVTM and ANQGSEA. DNA of the CDR3: TGCAGCGTGGGAGACAGGGCGGGAGAAAAACTGTTTTTT. It yields the protein CSVGDRAGEKLFF.

This rearrangement joins TRBV4-1 to TRBJ2-4; no definite D call. The CDR3 consists of 16 residues. V dropped 0 bases and J dropped 4 bases, with 13 bases sitting between them. Germline CDR1 and CDR2: MGHRA and YSYEKL. For the CDR3, the DNA is TGCGCCAGCAGCCAAGATGAGCAGATTGGGAAAAACATTCAGTACTTC. Translated: CASSQDEQIGKNIQYF.

This sequence joins TRBV2 and TRBJ1-5, with D uncertain. The CDR3 consists of 14 residues. The ends were cut back, 6 bases at V and 0 bases at J, with 9 bases in the middle. Germline V gene sequence: CDR1 SNHLY, CDR2 FYNNEI. The CDR3: CASRPTHSNQPQHF. The CDR3 nucleotides are TGTGCCAGCAGGCCAACTCATAGCAATCAGCCCCAGCATTTT. The variable domain in full, completed from reference TRBV2 and TRBJ1-5, reads EPEVTQTPSHQVTQMGQEVILRCVPISNHLYFYWYRQILGQKVEFLVSFYNNEISEKSEIFDDQFSVERPDGSNFTLKIRSTKLEDSAMYFCASRPTHSNQPQHFGDGTRLSIL.

The rearrangement joins TRBV9 to TRBJ2-6; 7 bases match TRBD1. V lost 4 bases, J lost 1 base, and 2 bases stayed unmatched. CDR3 length equals 15 residues. The germline V gene has CDR1 SGDLS and CDR2 YYNGEE. The CDR3 loop is CASSKQGSGANVLTF. DNA for the CDR3: TGTGCCAGCAGCAAACAGGGGTCTGGGGCCAACGTCCTGACTTTC.

The gene calls are TRBV7-2 and TRBJ2-7, with 8 bases that match TRBD1. In germline, CDR1 is SGHTA, CDR2 FQGNSA. This CDR3 is 13 amino acids long. Losses at the gene ends were 3 bases for V and 4 bases for J; bases not matched to a gene: 2. CDR3 DNA sequence: TGTGCCAGCAGCTTGGACAGGGCGTACGAGCAGTACTTC. It translates to CASSLDRAYEQYF.

The rearrangement uses TRBV6-1 and TRBJ2-7, with D possibly TRBD1 on 6 matching bases. Germline V gene sequence: CDR1 MNHNS, CDR2 SASEGT. Trimming shortened V by 4 bases and J by 0 bases, and 16 bases separated the two germline ends. The CDR3 runs 16 residues. The chain's CDR3 is CASSGLQGPISYEQYF. Here the CDR3 DNA reads TGTGCCAGCAGTGGTTTACAGGGCCCAATCTCCTACGAGCAGTACTTC.

The chain links TRBV3-1 (or the pseudogene TRBV3-2) to TRBJ2-7; no clear D gene. The CDR3 covers 13 residues. Germline CDR1 LGHDT, CDR2 YNNKEL (reference sequence). V was pared by 0 bases and J by 5 bases, with 8 bases between. CDR3 amino acids: CASSQEVIHEQYF. CDR3 DNA: TGTGCCAGCAGCCAAGAGGTTATCCACGAGCAGTACTTC.

J is TRBJ2-3 and V is TRBV6-1; D may be TRBD1 (5 bases). CDR3 size: 15 residues. Looked up from germline, CDR1 is MNHNS and CDR2 is SASEGT. V lost 2 bases and J 5 bases, leaving 14 bases between the germline ends. CDR3 residues: CASSELRRQGDTQYF. The CDR3 DNA follows: TGTGCCAGCAGTGAACTTCGGCGTCAGGGAGATACGCAGTATTTT.

The V call is TRBV5-3, the J call TRBJ1-2, with 7 bases that match TRBD1. TRBV5-3 is classed as an ORF, of uncertain function. With V trimmed by 4 bases and J by 3 bases, 12 bases remained unmatched. The CDR3 sequence is 16 residues long. The CDR3 here is CARSPLTGLGYYGYTF. CDR3 nucleotides: TGTGCCAGAAGCCCGTTGACAGGGCTAGGGTACTATGGCTACACCTTC.

In DNA form, the CDR3 reads TGTGCCACCAGCAGAGATCGGGTAGGGGCCCAGTTCAGTGAGCAGTTCTTC. It is translated as CATSRDRVGAQFSEQFF. The V and J genes are TRBV15 and TRBJ2-1; maybe TRBD1 (5 bases). Trimming pared 0 bases from V and 9 bases from J, leaving 21 bases between. CDR3 size: 17 residues. CDR1 and CDR2 (germline): LNHNV, YYDKDF (reference sequence).